This T cell receptor (beta chain) is from a study of shared clonotypes between healthy human individuals. Across the study: There were three CD4 naive, three CD4 memory, two CD8 naive and one CD8 memory plates per donor. Study-wide results and caveats: Against clonotypes common to all four donors, non-shared ones had lower generation probabilities. Since donors were few, the genetic and exposure-history diversity represented was limited.

In replicate PCRs of sorted subsets, roughly 200 ng DNA, approximately 32,000 T cell genomes, was used. Profiling relied on immunoSEQ multiplex PCR, and the TCRdb table lists in-frame clones only, not all of them. This sample has roughly 2,000,000 clones, with 80% to 95% found just once. On this clone: Its specificity is unknown.

Cells designated naive CD8 were CD45RO-negative and were positively selected for CCR7, with terminally differentiated effector memory CD45RA+ cells excluded. This receptor was obtained from a man aged 18 to 29 in good health. Some clones in this sample may be carry-over from other donors' samples. The sequenced sample consisted of naive CD8+ T cells from PBMCs.

CDR3: CASSPYFGTAYNEQFF. CDR3 nucleotide sequence: TGTGCCAGTAGCCCATACTTCGGGACGGCCTACAATGAGCAGTTCTTC. The chain links TRBV19 to TRBJ2-1; possibly TRBD1 or TRBD2 for D (5 bases each). The V gene's germline CDR1 is LNHDA and CDR2 SQIVND (reference sequence). Trimming removed 6 bases from V and 2 bases from J, with 17 bases in between. This CDR3 region has 16 residues.